Below, 30 T cell receptor beta chains from the same sample are listed, as sequenced in a study of PD-L1 blockade in urothelial cancer (dated by TCRdb to about 2017). The intended sense of this specimen's time point label: pretreatment peripheral blood. Libraries were built with the immunoSEQ multiplex PCR assay. The table comes from immuneACCESS by way of TCRdb, which keeps in-frame sequences with V and J called. Part of the clones is missing from these tables; in studies checked, under half for an unresolved V gene and the rest for unknown reasons. The sample table holds some 50,000 clones, of which around 90% were seen once. The ten largest clones capture 14% to 15% of the sample. The specimen was PBMCs, collected around atezolizumab (anti-PD-L1) treatment. The receptors derive from a woman aged 55-70 years with urothelial cancer.

The chain recombines TRBV27 with TRBJ2-7; D unclear. Germline V gives CDR1 MNHEY, CDR2 SMNVEV (reference sequence). This CDR3 spans 15 amino acids. V was trimmed by 5 bases and J by 4 bases, leaving 18 bases between them. For the CDR3, the DNA is TGTGCCAGCAGTCCCCCCCAGGTTGCTCCATACGAGCAGTACTTC. The encoded protein is CASSPPQVAPYEQYF.

This rearrangement joins TRBV7-8 to TRBJ2-3, with TRBD2 identical over 8 bases. CDR1 and CDR2 (germline): SGHVS, FQNEAQ. The CDR3 covers 16 residues. V was pared by 0 bases and J by 3 bases, with 5 bases of the junction left unmatched. The CDR3 DNA is TGTGCCAGCAGCTTAGCGTCGATAGCGGGGACAGATACGCAGTATTTT. This sequence encodes CASSLASIAGTDTQYF.

The V and J genes are TRBV19 and TRBJ1-5, with D unresolved. Germline V gene sequence: CDR1 LNHDA, CDR2 SQIVND (reference sequence). CDR3 length: 13 residues. The ends were cut back, 7 bases at V and 0 bases at J, with 7 bases in the middle. CDR3 sequence reads: CASNRDSNQPQHF. In DNA form, the CDR3 reads TGTGCCAGTAATCGAGATAGCAATCAGCCCCAGCATTTT.

This chain links TRBV4-3 with TRBJ2-1, with 8 bases that match TRBD1. Unmatched junction bases numbered 27, after V lost 2 bases and J lost 9 bases. Germline V gene data show CDR1 as LGHNA and CDR2 as YSLEER. The CDR3 length is 21 residues. CDR3 region: CASSQFVFLKVVPGQDREQFF. In DNA, the CDR3 is TGCGCCAGCAGCCAATTTGTTTTCCTCAAGGTGGTTCCGGGACAGGATCGTGAGCAGTTCTTC.

This sequence joins TRBV5-1 and TRBJ2-1; 8 bases match TRBD2. The germline V gene has CDR1 SGHRS and CDR2 YFSETQ. Trimming removed 1 base from V and 1 base from J; junction bases left unmatched: 16. CDR3 size: 20 residues. The CDR3 coding sequence is TGCGCCAGCAGCTTGTATCGCCTACCTCGAGCGGGAGAATCCTACAATGAGCAGTTCTTC. It is translated as CASSLYRLPRAGESYNEQFF.

This chain links TRBV5-6 with TRBJ2-3; a possible D gene is TRBD1 (6 bases). CDR3 size: 15 residues. Germline CDR1 and CDR2: SGHDT and YYEEEE. The V end lost 4 bases, the J end lost 1 base, and 13 bases lay between the germline ends. CDR3 loop: CASSEPDSRTDTQYF. The DNA for the CDR3 is TGTGCCAGCAGCGAGCCGGACAGCCGCACAGATACGCAGTATTTT.

V and J are TRBV6-1 and TRBJ2-5; 14 bases are a match to TRBD2. Unmatched junction bases numbered 7, after V lost 3 bases and J lost 7 bases. Germline values: CDR1 MNHNS, CDR2 SASEGT. This CDR3 contains 16 residues. Here the CDR3 reads CASSDGTSGSGGTQYF. The CDR3 coding sequence is TGTGCCAGCAGTGATGGGACTAGCGGGAGTGGGGGGACCCAGTACTTC.

The chain is built from TRBV10-3 and TRBJ1-1, with D perhaps TRBD1 (6 bases). This CDR3 comprises 13 residues. Germline-derived CDR1 and CDR2 are ENHRY and SYGVKD. V lost 6 bases, J lost 2 bases, and 10 bases lay in between. CDR3 protein: CAIRSGENTEAFF. Here the CDR3 DNA reads TGTGCCATCAGATCAGGGGAAAACACTGAAGCTTTCTTT.

The V gene is TRBV27, the J gene TRBJ2-6; no definite D call. Trimming shortened V by 0 bases and J by 0 bases, and 3 bases separated the two germline ends. Germline V gene data show CDR1 as MNHEY and CDR2 as SMNVEV (reference sequence). CDR3 length: 15 residues. CDR3 sequence: CASSLSSSGANVLTF. The CDR3 region has the DNA TGTGCCAGCAGTTTATCGAGCTCTGGGGCCAACGTCCTGACTTTC.

CDR3 residues: CASSLRGAAQPQHF. The CDR3 DNA sequence: TGTGCCAGCAGCTTGCGGGGGGCAGCTCAGCCCCAGCATTTT. This chain links TRBV5-6 with TRBJ1-5; TRBD1 is a possible D gene (6 bases). With 1 base removed from V and 6 bases from J, the gap between germline ends came to 11 bases. The germline V gene encodes CDR1 SGHDT and CDR2 YYEEEE. The CDR3 length is 14 residues.

This chain uses TRBV6-6 with TRBJ1-1; TRBD1 agrees at 9 bases. With V trimmed by 0 bases and J by 11 bases, 7 bases remained unmatched. The V gene's germline CDR1 is MNHNY and CDR2 SVGAGI (reference sequence). The CDR3 has 14 residues. The CDR3 region has the DNA TGTGCCAGCAGTTACTCCGAGACAGGGGGAAGTGCTTTCTTT. It codes for CASSYSETGGSAFF.

The rearrangement links TRBV11-2 to TRBJ2-2, with 13 bases fitting TRBD2. This CDR3 comprises 17 residues. Germline CDR1 reads SGHAT; CDR2 reads FQNNGV. Trimming removed 4 bases from V and 4 bases from J; junction bases left unmatched: 6. CDR3 coding DNA: TGTGCCAGCAGCTCGGGACTAGCGGGGTCAAGCACCGGGGAGCTGTTTTTT. Translated, it gives CASSSGLAGSSTGELFF. The whole variable domain, remainder taken from reference TRBV11-2 and TRBJ2-2, is EAGVAQSPRYKIIEKRQSVAFWCNPISGHATLYWYQQILGQGPKLLIQFQNNGVVDDSQLPKDRFSAERLKGVDSTLKIQPAKLEDSAVYLCASSSGLAGSSTGELFFGEGSRLTVL.

This clone appeared once. Germline and junction disagree at one end, which may indicate a read error. The chain carries TRBV5-8 and TRBJ1-4, with D maybe TRBD1 (5 bases). CDR1 SGHTS and CDR2 YDEGEE come from the germline V gene. The CDR3 consists of 11 residues. The CDR3 DNA follows: TGTGCCAGCAGCGGTGGCCAGGGAGGGCCTTTT. Translated, it gives CASSGGQGGPF.

The chain carries TRBV9 and TRBJ2-1, with 9 bases identical to TRBD2. J lost 2 bases, V lost 0 bases, and 9 bases had no gene match. This CDR3 comprises 18 residues. Germline loops: CDR1 SGDLS, CDR2 YYNGEE. This CDR3 is CASSVVAGDLYTYNEQFF. For the CDR3, the DNA is TGTGCCAGCAGCGTAGTAGCGGGGGACTTGTATACCTACAATGAGCAGTTCTTC.

The genes are TRBV18 and TRBJ2-4; a weak D match, TRBD2 (6 bases). Trimming removed 4 bases from V and 0 bases from J, with 16 bases in between. Looked up from germline, CDR1 is KGHSH and CDR2 is LQKENI. The CDR3 is 17 residues long. The CDR3 here is CASSQDGLLLAKNIQYF. The CDR3 region has the DNA TGTGCCAGCTCACAGGACGGACTATTACTAGCCAAAAACATTCAGTACTTC.

V and J are TRBV4-3 and TRBJ2-3; 13 bases are a match to TRBD2. The CDR3 is 16 amino acids. V trimming: 3 bases; J trimming: 4 bases; junction bases outside the gene matches: 4. Germline V gene sequence: CDR1 LGHNA, CDR2 YSLEER. CDR3 nucleotides: TGCGCCAGCAGCCACGGGACTAGCGGGGCCCCAGATACGCAGTATTTT. It specifies CASSHGTSGAPDTQYF.

The chain employs TRBV7-6 and TRBJ2-3; 10 bases agree with TRBD1. V shed 3 bases and J 0 bases; nucleotides not matched to a gene: 3. The germline CDR1 and CDR2 sequences are SGHVS and FNYEAQ. The CDR3 spans 16 residues. The CDR3 loop reads CASSFGTGASTDTQYF. In DNA form, the CDR3 reads TGTGCCAGCAGCTTCGGGACAGGGGCTAGCACAGATACGCAGTATTTT.

This chain uses TRBV28 with TRBJ2-7; D perhaps matches TRBD2 (6 bases). The CDR3 loop spans 14 amino acids. Trimming left V 5 bases short and J 7 bases short, with 18 bases between. Germline assignment: CDR1 MDHEN and CDR2 SYDVKM. The CDR3 spells CASSTTGSPREQYF. The CDR3 DNA follows: TGTGCCAGCAGTACTACCGGGAGTCCAAGAGAGCAGTACTTC. Full variable domain (missing parts from reference TRBV28 and TRBJ2-7): DVKVTQSSRYLVKRTGEKVFLECVQDMDHENMFWYRQDPGLGLRLIYFSYDVKMKEKGDIPEGYSVSREKKERFSLILESASTNQTSMYLCASSTTGSPREQYFGPGTRLTVT.

The V call is TRBV27, the J call TRBJ1-4, with TRBD1 matching 8 bases. V was pared by 4 bases and J by 4 bases, with 2 bases of the junction left unmatched. From germline, CDR1 is MNHEY and CDR2 SMNVEV (reference sequence). This CDR3 comprises 14 residues. CDR3 DNA: TGTGCCAGCAGTTCAGGGGGCTTTAATGAAAAACTGTTTTTT. Protein product: CASSSGGFNEKLFF. Variable domain in full (rest from reference TRBV27 and TRBJ1-4): EAQVTQNPRYLITVTGKKLTVTCSQNMNHEYMSWYRQDPGLGLRQIYYSMNVEVTDKGDVPEGYKVSRKEKRNFPLILESPSPNQTSLYFCASSSGGFNEKLFFGSGTQLSVL.

This rearrangement joins TRBV9 to TRBJ2-1; 16 nucleotides align to TRBD2. The CDR3 is 16 amino acids. Germline loops: CDR1 SGDLS, CDR2 YYNGEE. With V trimmed by 3 bases and J by 9 bases, 6 bases remained unmatched. In DNA, the CDR3 is TGTGCCAGCAGCGCCCAGGGACTAGCGGGGGGGGCTGAGCAGTTCTTC. It specifies CASSAQGLAGGAEQFF.

The chain joins TRBV7-3 to TRBJ2-2; perhaps TRBD2 as D (5 bases). CDR1 SGHTA and CDR2 FQGTGA come from the germline V gene. This CDR3 has 17 residues. V was cut by 4 bases and J by 4 bases, with 19 bases left in between. The CDR3 nucleotides read TGTGCCAGCAGCTCAAAGACCGTAGCGTGGGGCACCGGGGAGCTGTTTTTT. Protein: CASSSKTVAWGTGELFF.

This clone was observed a few times. V and J are TRBV5-1 and TRBJ2-7; a weak D match, TRBD2 (7 bases). CDR3 length: 17 amino acids. V was cut by 0 bases and J by 3 bases, with 19 bases left in between. CDR1 and CDR2 (germline): SGHRS, YFSETQ. In DNA, the CDR3 is TGCGCCAGCAGCTTGGGGGGGGGCGCGCGTTCTAACTACGAGCAGTACTTC. This gives the protein CASSLGGGARSNYEQYF.

The CDR3 spells CASSLQGAGNTIYF. In nucleotides, the CDR3 is TGTGCCAGCAGCTTACAGGGGGCTGGAAACACCATATATTTT. V gene TRBV7-9 combines with J gene TRBJ1-3; 7 bases are a match to TRBD1. V was pared by 2 bases and J by 2 bases, with 0 bases of the junction left unmatched. This CDR3 is 14 amino acids long. Germline loops: CDR1 SEHNR, CDR2 FQNEAQ (reference sequence). Looking up the rest from reference TRBV7-9 and TRBJ1-3 gives the full variable domain: DTGVSQNPRHKITKRGQNVTFRCDPISEHNRLYWYRQTLGQGPEFLTYFQNEAQLEKSRLLSDRFSAERPKGSFSTLEIQRTEQGDSAMYLCASSLQGAGNTIYFGEGSWLTVV.

The rearrangement links TRBV27 to TRBJ1-5; 10 nucleotides match TRBD1. With 7 bases clipped from V and 0 bases from J, the junction kept 15 bases outside the gene matches. Germline values: CDR1 MNHEY, CDR2 SMNVEV (reference sequence). This CDR3 comprises 19 residues. The DNA for the CDR3 is TGTGCCAGCACCAACCAAAGGGACAGGGGTTATAGTAGCAATCAGCCCCAGCATTTT. It yields the protein CASTNQRDRGYSSNQPQHF.

The chain uses TRBV29-1 and TRBJ2-7, with 8 bases matching TRBD2. Unmatched junction bases numbered 5, after V lost 5 bases and J lost 5 bases. The CDR3 extends over 12 amino acids. Germline V CDR1 and CDR2: SQVTM, ANQGSEA. The CDR3 coding sequence is TGCAGCGTTAGCGGGAGTGTCCACGAGCAGTACTTC. It codes for CSVSGSVHEQYF.

This chain connects TRBV4-1 to TRBJ2-1; 11 bases fit TRBD1. The CDR3 extends over 16 amino acids. Germline V lookup: CDR1 MGHRA, CDR2 YSYEKL. The ends lost 4 bases at V and 7 bases at J; junction bases unmatched: 9. In nucleotides, the CDR3 is TGCGCCAGCAGCCCCGACCCGGGGACAGGGGGGAATGAGCAGTTCTTC. As protein: CASSPDPGTGGNEQFF.

J is TRBJ2-7 and V is TRBV6-1; the match to TRBD1 covers 8 bases. After removal of 0 bases from V and 2 bases from J, the junction contained 9 bases not matched to a gene. The CDR3 extends over 17 amino acids. Looked up from germline, CDR1 is MNHNS and CDR2 is SASEGT. The CDR3 sequence is CASSEAPPGQGPYEQYF. Here the CDR3 DNA reads TGTGCCAGCAGTGAAGCCCCCCCTGGACAGGGTCCCTACGAGCAGTACTTC.

The chain uses TRBV28 and TRBJ1-2, with D possibly being TRBD1 (5 bases). The V and J ends lost 4 bases and 5 bases respectively, with 11 bases between them. This CDR3 has 13 residues. Germline assignment: CDR1 MDHEN and CDR2 SYDVKM. CDR3: CASSSGHTYGYTF. The CDR3 bases are TGTGCCAGCAGTTCCGGACATACTTATGGCTACACCTTC.

V usage is TRBV5-4 and J usage is TRBJ2-4; 7 bases agree with TRBD2. The length of the CDR3 is 15 residues. The V gene end was trimmed by 4 bases and the J gene end by 1 base; junction bases not matched to a gene: 5. Germline V lookup: CDR1 SGHNT, CDR2 YYREEE (reference sequence). CDR3 loop: CASSGGVQAKNIQYF. DNA of the CDR3: TGTGCCAGCAGCGGGGGGGTCCAGGCCAAAAACATTCAGTACTTC.

This chain joins TRBV5-4 and TRBJ2-5; D is possibly TRBD1 (6 bases). V dropped 4 bases and J dropped 1 base, with 11 bases sitting between them. The CDR3 extends over 14 amino acids. Germline lookup yields CDR1 SGHNT and CDR2 YYREEE (reference sequence). CDR3 bases: TGTGCCAGCAGCCCGACAGGACGCCAAGAGACCCAGTACTTC. As protein: CASSPTGRQETQYF.